This record covers a single T cell receptor beta chain. The antigen is not known. The CDR3 covers 16 residues. Germline V gene lookup returns CDR1 MNHEY and CDR2 SVGAGI. This sample was included in a study of CXCR3-negative and CXCR3-positive naive CD8 T cells. Study in general: Roughly 140 million TRB reads in total, about 1.5 +/- 0.3 million per library.

Study outcomes and limitations: Upon cryopreservation, CXCR3 expression partially decreased, and most assays used fresh PBMCs. When CXCR3-positive naive cells were set against CXCR3-negative naive cells, the former had more hydrophobic TRB CDR3s. Both naive subsets showed comparably high diversity, and memory CD8+ cells showed much lower diversity.

UMI-tagged TRB cDNA libraries were built via 5' RACE. Reprocessing the 5' RACE reads, TCRdb reports a single entry for every CDR3 protein and omits DNA. The data include 110,000 or so distinct CDR3 sequences; the top ten clones carry around 0.36%. The sequence was collected from a human donor in good health. Some clones in this sample may be carry-over from other donors' samples. The sample consisted of naive CXCR3+ CD8+ T cells from blood. Indicated subset: CD45RO-CCR7+CD27+CD95- naive CD8+ T cells expressing CXCR3 (TNR3+). The J gene is TRBJ2-5, the V gene TRBV6-5; TCRdb reports TRBD1, a call that lacks DNA to check it against. The chain's CDR3 is CASSYEGGGGGETQYF.